The TCR beta chain under discussion was sequenced for a study of blood T cell repertoires in COVID-19. Germline assignment: CDR1 SGHRS and CDR2 YFSETQ. V trimming: 3 bases; J trimming: 5 bases; junction bases outside the gene matches: 6. The CDR3 sequence is 15 residues long. Method: immunoSEQ multiplex PCR; TCRdb's copy keeps in-frame clones and lacks some. The data show fewer than 35,000 clones, with about 91% seen just once and 6.3% held by the top ten. The TCR sequence derives from a human donor in a cohort sampled during active COVID-19. Material: peripheral blood. V and J are TRBV5-1 and TRBJ2-7; 12 nucleotides agree with TRBD2. Here the CDR3 reads CASSSSGGALDEQYF. The CDR3, as DNA: TGCGCCAGCAGCTCTAGCGGGGGGGCCTTGGACGAGCAGTACTTC.